This TCR beta chain was captured in a study of blood T cell repertoires in COVID-19. Overall study context: The study drew acute and convalescent COVID-19 samples from the United States, Italy and Spain. T cells, B-cell-depleted T cells, or PBMCs supplied cDNA or gDNA.

Source study methods: Amplification of reference gene primers was used by the study to estimate nucleated cell counts. Sequencing was performed with immunoSEQ multiplex PCR; in TCRdb, only in-frame clones are kept and a portion is missing. V, J and clone size were drawn from that table, and D and trimming were deduced from the DNA. The sample contains approximately 210,000 clones, just over 85% of which appear only once. V lost 0 bases and J lost 8, with 11 bases in between. This CDR3 region has 13 residues. The germline gives CDR1 GTSNPN, CDR2 SVGIG (reference sequence). The V gene is TRBV30, the J gene TRBJ1-5, with D unclear. Sequenced material: peripheral blood. The receptor comes from a man aged 18-30 years with active or convalescent COVID-19. This chain's CDR3 is CAWSVRWEKPQHF. CDR3 bases: TGTGCCTGGAGTGTACGATGGGAGAAGCCCCAGCATTTT.